The T cell receptor (beta chain) described here comes from a study of T-cell reconstitution after alpha-beta-depleted transplantation in children. Unique molecular identifiers were built into the TCRbeta library. TCRdb used MiXCR to reprocess the PCR reads, holding one entry per CDR3 protein. In the table there are 140,000 or so distinct CDR3 sequences, roughly 9% of which are singletons. Germline loops: CDR1 DFQATT, CDR2 SNEGSKA (reference sequence). This CDR3 is 12 amino acids long. The V gene lost 3 bases and the J gene lost 6 bases, with 12 bases spanning the gap. Ten or more counts support this clonotype. Its target is unknown. Study-level points and caveats: The study reportedly traced alpha-beta T cells about two months after transplant to several hundred expanded graft clones.

The input for sequencing was PBMCs, mostly from graft donor cells, taken 180 days after TCRalphabeta/CD19-depleted stem cell transplant. The sequence was collected from a female patient aged 2-9 years who had a stem cell transplant for congenital amegakaryocytic thrombocytopenia, so the T cells may come from the graft donor. The chain couples TRBV20-1 to TRBJ2-7, with a tentative D call TRBD2 (5 bases). CDR3 in amino acids: CSARVSGSEQYF. CDR3 DNA sequence: TGCAGTGCTAGGGTTTCGGGGAGCGAGCAGTACTTC.